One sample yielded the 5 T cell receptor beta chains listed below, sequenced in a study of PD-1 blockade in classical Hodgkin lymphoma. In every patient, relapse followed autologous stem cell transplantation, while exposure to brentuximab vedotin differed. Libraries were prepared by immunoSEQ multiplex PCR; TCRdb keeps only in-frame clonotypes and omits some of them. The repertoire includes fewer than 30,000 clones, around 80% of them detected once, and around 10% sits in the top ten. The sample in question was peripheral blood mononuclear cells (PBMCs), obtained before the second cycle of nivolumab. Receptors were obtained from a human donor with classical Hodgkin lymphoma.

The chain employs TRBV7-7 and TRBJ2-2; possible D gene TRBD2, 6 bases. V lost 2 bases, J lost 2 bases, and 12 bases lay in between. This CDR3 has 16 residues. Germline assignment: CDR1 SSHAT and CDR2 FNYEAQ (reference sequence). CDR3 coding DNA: TGTGCCAGCAGCTTAACTTTGGGACTTAACACCGGGGAGCTGTTTTTT. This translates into CASSLTLGLNTGELFF. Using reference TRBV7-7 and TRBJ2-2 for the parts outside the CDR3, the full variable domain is GAGVSQSPRYKVTKRGQDVTLRCDPISSHATLYWYQQALGQGPEFLTYFNYEAQPDKSGLPSDRFSAERPEGSISTLTIQRTEQRDSAMYRCASSLTLGLNTGELFFGEGSRLTVL.

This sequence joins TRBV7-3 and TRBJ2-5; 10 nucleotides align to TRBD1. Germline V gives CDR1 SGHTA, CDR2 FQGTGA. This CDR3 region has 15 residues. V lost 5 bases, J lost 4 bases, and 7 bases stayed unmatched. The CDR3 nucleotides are TGTGCCAGCAGCCCCGGGACAGGGGTGGGAGAGACCCAGTACTTC. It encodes CASSPGTGVGETQYF.

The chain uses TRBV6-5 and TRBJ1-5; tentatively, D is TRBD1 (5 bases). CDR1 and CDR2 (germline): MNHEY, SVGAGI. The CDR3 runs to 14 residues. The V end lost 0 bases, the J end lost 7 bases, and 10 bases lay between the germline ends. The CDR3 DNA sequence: TGTGCCAGCAGTTACTCGGGGGGAGGCCAGCCCCAGCATTTT. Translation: CASSYSGGGQPQHF.

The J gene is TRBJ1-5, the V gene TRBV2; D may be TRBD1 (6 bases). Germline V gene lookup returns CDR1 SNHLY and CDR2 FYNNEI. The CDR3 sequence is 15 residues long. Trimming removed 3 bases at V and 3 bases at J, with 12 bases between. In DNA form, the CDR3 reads TGTGCCAGCAGTGATTCAGGGGCCTCCAATCAGCCCCAGCATTTT. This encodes CASSDSGASNQPQHF.

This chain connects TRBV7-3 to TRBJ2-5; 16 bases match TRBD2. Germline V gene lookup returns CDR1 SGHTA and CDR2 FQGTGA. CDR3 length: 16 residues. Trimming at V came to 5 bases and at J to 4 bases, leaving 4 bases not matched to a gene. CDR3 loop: CASSLGTSGGAETQYF. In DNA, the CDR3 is TGTGCCAGCAGCCTCGGGACTAGCGGGGGGGCAGAGACCCAGTACTTC.